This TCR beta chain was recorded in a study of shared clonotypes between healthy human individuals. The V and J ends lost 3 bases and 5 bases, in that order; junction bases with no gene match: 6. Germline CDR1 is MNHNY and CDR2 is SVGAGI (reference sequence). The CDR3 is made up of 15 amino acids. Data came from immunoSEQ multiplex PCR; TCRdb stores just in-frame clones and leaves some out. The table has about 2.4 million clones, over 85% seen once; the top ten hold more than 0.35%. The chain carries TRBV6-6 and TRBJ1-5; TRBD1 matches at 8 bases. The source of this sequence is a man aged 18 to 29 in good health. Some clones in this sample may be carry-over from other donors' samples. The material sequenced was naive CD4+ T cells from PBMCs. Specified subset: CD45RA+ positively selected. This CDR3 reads CASSYVTGVDQPQHF. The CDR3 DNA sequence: TGTGCCAGCAGTTATGTGACAGGGGTAGATCAGCCCCAGCATTTT.